These 15 T cell receptor beta chains were sequenced from one sample in a study of T cell responses to AZD1222 COVID-19 vaccine. Libraries were prepared by immunoSEQ multiplex PCR; TCRdb keeps only in-frame clonotypes and omits some of them. The profile shows about 60,000 clones, 86% of them singletons. Sample: peripheral blood, taken 28 days after the second AZD1222 dose. Source of these receptors: an adult who received the AZD1222 COVID-19 vaccine.

This sequence joins TRBV2 and TRBJ1-5; D remains ambiguous. Per germline, CDR1 SNHLY and CDR2 FYNNEI. Trimming stripped 3 bases from V and 2 bases from J, with 5 bases between. The length of the CDR3 is 13 residues. CDR3 residues: CASSDYGNQPQHF. DNA for the CDR3: TGTGCCAGCAGTGATTATGGCAATCAGCCCCAGCATTTT. Full variable domain (outside the CDR3, taken from reference TRBV2 and TRBJ1-5): EPEVTQTPSHQVTQMGQEVILRCVPISNHLYFYWYRQILGQKVEFLVSFYNNEISEKSEIFDDQFSVERPDGSNFTLKIRSTKLEDSAMYFCASSDYGNQPQHFGDGTRLSIL.

About this clone itself: Compared with germline, one end of the junction differs, possibly owing to a read error. This chain joins TRBV7-7 and TRBJ2-2; the D call may be TRBD1 or TRBD2 (5 bases each). This CDR3 spans 17 amino acids. The V gene's germline CDR1 is SSHAT and CDR2 FNYEAQ (reference sequence). CDR3 in amino acids: CASSLVGGAPNTGELFF. The DNA for the CDR3 is TGTGCTAGCAGCTTAGTTGGGGGTGCCCCGAACACCGGGGAGCTGTTTTTT.

The J gene is TRBJ1-5, the V gene TRBV6-2 or TRBV6-3, with a weak D call TRBD1 (5 bases). Germline CDR1 is MNHEY and CDR2 is SVGEGT. V lost 1 base to trimming and J lost 3 bases, with 10 bases between them. The CDR3 loop spans 15 amino acids. CDR3 protein: CASSYFGAHNQPQHF. CDR3 nucleotides: TGTGCCAGCAGTTACTTTGGGGCGCACAATCAGCCCCAGCATTTT.

The chain combines TRBV6-5 with TRBJ2-2, with 7 bases fitting TRBD2. With 9 bases clipped from V and 8 bases from J, the junction kept 15 bases outside the gene matches. The CDR3 length is 15 residues. Looked up from germline, CDR1 is MNHEY and CDR2 is SVGAGI. CDR3 nucleotide sequence: TGTGCCAGTGCAACCGGCGGGAGTCCCCCAGGGGAGCTGTTTTTT. As protein: CASATGGSPPGELFF.

This chain links TRBV6-5 with TRBJ1-1; D is unclear. Trimming took off 7 bases at V and 1 base at J, with 16 bases between the two ends. The CDR3 sequence is 15 residues long. The V gene's germline CDR1 is MNHEY and CDR2 SVGAGI. CDR3 in DNA: TGTGCCAGCACCCCACTTAGAGACGGGAACACTGAAGCTTTCTTT. Amino acids: CASTPLRDGNTEAFF.

The gene calls are TRBV7-2 and TRBJ1-3; TRBD1 matches at 7 bases. The J segment lost 2 bases and the V segment lost 5 bases, leaving 6 bases of the junction unmatched. The CDR3 runs to 15 residues. Per germline, CDR1 SGHTA and CDR2 FQGNSA. The CDR3 region is CASSPHQGAGNTIYF. DNA for the CDR3: TGTGCCAGCAGCCCGCACCAGGGGGCTGGAAACACCATATATTTT.

The J gene is TRBJ1-1, the V gene TRBV27; D is ambiguous. This CDR3 comprises 11 residues. Trimming removed 7 bases from V and 1 base from J, with 4 bases in between. In germline, CDR1 is MNHEY, CDR2 SMNVEV (reference sequence). The CDR3 DNA is TGTGCCAGCACCGGGAACACTGAAGCTTTCTTT. Its protein product is CASTGNTEAFF.

V gene TRBV9 combines with J gene TRBJ2-5, with 8 bases fitting TRBD2. There are 16 residues in the CDR3. Trimming cost V 4 bases and J 1 base; bases outside gene matches: 9. CDR1 is SGDLS and CDR2 is YYNGEE in the germline V gene. CDR3 sequence reads: CASSPSGLALQETQYF. CDR3 DNA sequence: TGTGCCAGCAGCCCATCCGGACTAGCACTCCAAGAGACCCAGTACTTC. The entire variable domain, with the rest obtained from reference TRBV9 and TRBJ2-5, is as follows: DSGVTQTPKHLITATGQRVTLRCSPRSGDLSVYWYQQSLDQGLQFLIQYYNGEERAKGNILERFSAQQFPDLHSELNLSSLELGDSALYFCASSPSGLALQETQYFGPGTRLLVL.

The V call is TRBV3-1 (or the pseudogene TRBV3-2), the J call TRBJ1-3; the D is unclear. V was trimmed by 4 bases and J by 4 bases, leaving 11 bases between them. CDR1 is LGHDT and CDR2 is YNNKEL in the germline V gene (reference sequence). The CDR3 is made up of 14 amino acids. Here the CDR3 DNA reads TGTGCCAGCAGCCTCAGATTCTCCGGAAACACCATATATTTT. Amino acids: CASSLRFSGNTIYF.

The V call is TRBV28, the J call TRBJ1-6, with a possible D match to TRBD1 (5 bases). Trimming removed 9 bases at V and 4 bases at J, with 31 bases between. Germline V lookup: CDR1 MDHEN, CDR2 SYDVKM. CDR3 length: 20 amino acids. This CDR3 reads CASNSPGGVDGGVYNSPLHF. For the CDR3, the DNA is TGTGCCAGTAATTCTCCGGGGGGGGTTGACGGTGGTGTGTATAATTCACCCCTCCACTTT.

The chain has TRBV19 and TRBJ1-5; D might be TRBD1 (5 bases). CDR3 length: 16 amino acids. V was cut by 0 bases and J by 4 bases, with 13 bases left in between. Germline CDR1 is LNHDA and CDR2 is SQIVND (reference sequence). The CDR3, as DNA: TGTGCCAGTAGTATAGATCGACAGAACTATAATCAGCCCCAGCATTTT. Its translation is CASSIDRQNYNQPQHF.

This clone came up a few times. This chain uses TRBV7-9 with TRBJ2-7; 14 positions agree with TRBD2. There are 16 residues in the CDR3. Per the germline V gene, CDR1 is SEHNR and CDR2 is FQNEAQ (reference sequence). The V gene end was trimmed by 5 bases and the J gene end by 6 bases; junction bases not matched to a gene: 9. The CDR3 sequence: CASSTTGTSGSREQYF. The CDR3 bases are TGTGCCAGCAGCACCACCGGGACTAGCGGGAGCCGCGAGCAGTACTTC.

The genes are TRBV28 and TRBJ1-3; D not resolved. CDR3 length equals 13 residues. Deletions cut 6 bases from V and 1 base from J, with 7 bases between. Germline V lookup: CDR1 MDHEN, CDR2 SYDVKM. Here the CDR3 DNA reads TGTGCCAGCAGGGTGGGATCTGGAAACACCATATATTTT. Translating it yields CASRVGSGNTIYF. Together with reference TRBV28 and TRBJ1-3, the CDR3 gives the full variable domain: DVKVTQSSRYLVKRTGEKVFLECVQDMDHENMFWYRQDPGLGLRLIYFSYDVKMKEKGDIPEGYSVSREKKERFSLILESASTNQTSMYLCASRVGSGNTIYFGEGSWLTVV.

The sample holds a few counts of this clone. The CDR3 is CASRGHRATNEKLFF. The CDR3 bases are TGTGCCAGCAGGGGGCACCGCGCAACTAATGAAAAACTGTTTTTT. This chain links TRBV6-5 with TRBJ1-4; D possibly corresponds to TRBD1 (5 bases). The V end was cut by 6 bases, the J end by 0 bases, with 11 bases between. The CDR3 runs 15 residues. Germline V lookup: CDR1 MNHEY, CDR2 SVGAGI.

The chain couples TRBV19 to TRBJ1-5; no firm D call. The CDR3 consists of 14 residues. Germline lookup yields CDR1 LNHDA and CDR2 SQIVND (reference sequence). V was clipped by 4 bases and J by 8 bases, with 15 bases between them. CDR3 sequence (DNA): TGTGCCAGTAGTACCGGACGACATCCTGAGCCCCAGCATTTT. It is translated as CASSTGRHPEPQHF. The complete variable domain, with remaining parts taken from reference TRBV19 and TRBJ1-5, reads DGGITQSPKYLFRKEGQNVTLSCEQNLNHDAMYWYRQDPGQGLRLIYYSQIVNDFQKGDIAEGYSVSREKKESFPLTVTSAQKNPTAFYLCASSTGRHPEPQHFGDGTRLSIL.